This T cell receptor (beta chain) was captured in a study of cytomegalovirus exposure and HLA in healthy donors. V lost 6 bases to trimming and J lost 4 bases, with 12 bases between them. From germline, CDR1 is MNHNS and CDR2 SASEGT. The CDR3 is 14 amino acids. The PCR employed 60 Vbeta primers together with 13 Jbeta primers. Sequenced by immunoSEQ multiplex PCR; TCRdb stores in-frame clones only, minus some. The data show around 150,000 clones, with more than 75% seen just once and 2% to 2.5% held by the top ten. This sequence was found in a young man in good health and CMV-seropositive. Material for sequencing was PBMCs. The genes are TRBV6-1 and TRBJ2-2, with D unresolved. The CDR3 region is CASRAVRVTGELFF. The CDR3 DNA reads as TGTGCCAGCAGGGCTGTTCGGGTCACCGGGGAGCTGTTTTTT.